This T cell receptor (beta chain) originates from a study of cytomegalovirus exposure and HLA in healthy donors. The J segment lost 2 bases and the V segment lost 4 bases, leaving 5 bases of the junction unmatched. The germline CDR1 and CDR2 sequences are SGHNT and YYREEE (reference sequence). CDR3 length: 17 amino acids. The PCR used 60 Vbeta and 13 Jbeta primers. TCRdb keeps only in-frame clones here, not all; method: immunoSEQ multiplex PCR. The repertoire has about 170,000 clones, about 81% of them found once; the top ten carry approximately 2%. The receptor was isolated from a young woman in good health and CMV-seronegative. The chain carries TRBV5-4 and TRBJ2-3; 15 bases map to TRBD2. Sequencing was done on a sample of PBMCs. CDR3 protein: CASSTGTSGGPTDTQYF. CDR3 nucleotides: TGTGCCAGCAGCACAGGGACTAGCGGGGGGCCCACAGATACGCAGTATTTT.